This passage covers 30 T cell receptor beta chains from one sample sequenced in a study of CD8 T cells in Susac syndrome. After extraction with the RNeasy kit, about 0.45 to 1 ug of the RNA was reverse transcribed using random hexamers. Using its own MiXCR run on the immunoSEQ multiplex PCR reads, TCRdb lists one record per CDR3 protein. The repertoire has over 150,000 distinct CDR3 sequences, approximately 93% of them found once; the top ten carry about 0.088%. Sequenced input: CD4+ T cells from PBMCs. The receptors were gathered from a human donor with multiple sclerosis.

The chain joins TRBV7-3 to TRBJ2-3; 9 positions agree with TRBD1. CDR1 is SGHTA and CDR2 is FQGTGA in the germline V gene. The CDR3 spans 15 residues. J was trimmed by 4 bases and V by 5 bases; bases with no gene match: 7. The CDR3 is CASSDEQGAADTQYF. DNA of the CDR3: TGTGCCAGCAGCGACGAACAGGGGGCGGCAGATACGCAGTATTTT.

The chain has TRBV12-3 or TRBV12-4 and TRBJ2-1; D may correspond to TRBD1 or TRBD2 (5 bases each). Between the trimmed V and J ends, which lost 6 bases and 6 bases, there was a span of 21 bases. The CDR3 loop spans 16 amino acids. DNA of the CDR3: TGTGCCAGCAGCTACCCCGGGATACGACAGTTCAATGAGCAGTTCTTC. Protein: CASSYPGIRQFNEQFF.

V usage is TRBV20-1 and J usage is TRBJ2-3; 7 nucleotides match TRBD1. Per the germline V gene, CDR1 is DFQATT and CDR2 is SNEGSKA (reference sequence). The CDR3 loop spans 13 amino acids. The V segment lost 5 bases and the J segment 1 base; nucleotides outside the gene matches: 3. The CDR3 spells CSAYRGGTDTQYF. The CDR3 bases are TGCAGTGCTTACAGGGGAGGCACAGATACGCAGTATTTT.

The chain couples TRBV6-2 or TRBV6-3 to TRBJ2-3, with 7 bases matching TRBD1. V lost 0 bases, J lost 7 bases, and 4 bases stayed unmatched. This CDR3 region has 14 residues. Per the germline V gene, CDR1 is MNHEY and CDR2 is SVGEGT. The CDR3 loop reads CASSYSTGANTQYF. In DNA, the CDR3 is TGTGCCAGCAGTTACTCTACAGGGGCGAATACGCAGTATTTT.

J is TRBJ1-1 and V is TRBV7-2; D unresolved. The CDR3 covers 13 residues. Trimming shortened V by 1 base and J by 8 bases, and 11 bases separated the two germline ends. The germline V gene encodes CDR1 SGHTA and CDR2 FQGNSA. CDR3 sequence (DNA): TGTGCCAGCAGCTTAGAACCTACCCGGGAAGCTTTCTTT. Its protein product is CASSLEPTREAFF.

This clonotype was seen a single time. The V call is TRBV6-1, the J call TRBJ1-2; D call uncertain. The V end lost 3 bases, the J end lost 4 bases, and 3 bases lay between the germline ends. CDR1 is MNHNS and CDR2 is SASEGT in the germline V gene. The CDR3 is 11 amino acids. The CDR3 is CASSDTYGYTF. The CDR3 bases are TGTGCCAGCAGTGACACCTATGGCTACACCTTC.

This clonotype appeared once. The rearrangement links TRBV20-1 to TRBJ1-2; TRBD1 aligns across 9 bases. The V segment lost 6 bases and the J segment 4 bases; nucleotides outside the gene matches: 12. From germline, CDR1 is DFQATT and CDR2 SNEGSKA (reference sequence). This CDR3 region has 15 residues. The CDR3 region has the DNA TGCAGTGCACCCGGGACAGGGATTCTTCCCTATGGCTACACCTTC. This codes for CSAPGTGILPYGYTF.

The V and J genes are TRBV19 and TRBJ1-1; 7 positions match TRBD1. With 9 bases clipped from V and 6 bases from J, the junction kept 7 bases outside the gene matches. The CDR3 length is 12 residues. Looked up from germline, CDR1 is LNHDA and CDR2 is SQIVND (reference sequence). The DNA for the CDR3 is TGTGCCAGCACCCAGGGGGGTGCTGAAGCTTTCTTT. It yields the protein CASTQGGAEAFF.

The chain uses TRBV5-1 and TRBJ1-5; D gene unclear. The germline V and J ends were trimmed by 4 bases and 3 bases, with 14 bases remaining between them. Germline V lookup: CDR1 SGHRS, CDR2 YFSETQ. CDR3 size: 15 residues. This chain's CDR3 is CASSPVGPSNQPQHF. In DNA, the CDR3 is TGCGCCAGCAGCCCGGTAGGCCCTTCCAATCAGCCCCAGCATTTT.

The V gene is TRBV7-9, the J gene TRBJ2-7; no clear D gene. Germline CDR1 reads SEHNR; CDR2 reads FQNEAQ (reference sequence). The CDR3 loop spans 11 amino acids. V gave up 5 bases and J gave up 4 bases, with 6 bases separating them. The CDR3 coding sequence is TGTGCCAGCAGCCACGATTACGAGCAGTACTTC. The encoded protein is CASSHDYEQYF.

The chain is built from TRBV3-1 and TRBJ2-1, with D uncertain. This CDR3 contains 15 residues. In germline, CDR1 is LGHDT, CDR2 YNNKEL (reference sequence). Between the trimmed V and J ends, which lost 7 bases and 0 bases, there was a span of 13 bases. CDR3: CASTPDINSYNEQFF. CDR3 bases: TGTGCCAGCACCCCAGACATCAACTCCTACAATGAGCAGTTCTTC.

This chain joins TRBV12-3 or TRBV12-4 and TRBJ1-2; no clear D. The CDR3 length is 13 residues. The ends were cut back, 10 bases at V and 4 bases at J, with 16 bases in the middle. The CDR3 sequence is CATSSGRSYGYTF. For the CDR3, the DNA is TGTGCCACCTCTTCCGGCAGAAGCTATGGCTACACCTTC.

The sample holds one count of this clonotype. CDR3 in DNA: TGTGCCAGCAGTGGTACAGGGGGAGCATATGGCTACACCTTC. It yields the protein CASSGTGGAYGYTF. The chain combines TRBV2 with TRBJ1-2, with 8 bases lining up with TRBD1. This CDR3 has 14 residues. Germline V gene data show CDR1 as SNHLY and CDR2 as FYNNEI. With 4 bases clipped from V and 5 bases from J, the junction kept 6 bases outside the gene matches.

The rearrangement links TRBV12-3 or TRBV12-4 to TRBJ2-2; D might be TRBD1 (6 bases). V was cut by 6 bases and J by 4 bases, with 12 bases left in between. This CDR3 has 14 residues. This CDR3 is CASRPEGGTGELFF. CDR3 DNA sequence: TGTGCCAGCAGACCCGAAGGGGGCACCGGGGAGCTGTTTTTT.

This rearrangement joins TRBV18 to TRBJ1-2; D is uncertain. This CDR3 is 12 amino acids long. V dropped 4 bases and J dropped 8 bases, with 11 bases sitting between them. Germline V gene sequence: CDR1 KGHSH, CDR2 LQKENI. The CDR3 coding sequence is TGTGCCAGCTCACGCGAACTGGAGGGCTACACCTTC. It codes for CASSRELEGYTF.

A note on this clonotype: A read error may produce the germline difference seen at one junction end. The chain employs TRBV20-1 and TRBJ1-1; D remains unclear. The CDR3 runs 12 residues. Germline values: CDR1 DFQATT, CDR2 SNEGSKA (reference sequence). CDR3 residues: CSARDPTSEVFF. The DNA for the CDR3 is TGCAGTGCTAGAGATCCCACATCCGAAGTTTTCTTT.

This rearrangement joins TRBV9 to TRBJ1-1; D is unresolved. Germline loops: CDR1 SGDLS, CDR2 YYNGEE. CDR3 length equals 13 residues. V was clipped by 4 bases and J by 1 base, with 8 bases between them. Here the CDR3 DNA reads TGTGCCAGCAGCCGGGCAGGGAACACTGAAGCTTTCTTT. Translation: CASSRAGNTEAFF.

The chain is built from TRBV5-1 and TRBJ2-4; TRBD1 is a possible D gene (6 bases). V lost 0 bases, J lost 3 bases, and 10 bases lay in between. Germline CDR1 SGHRS, CDR2 YFSETQ. The CDR3 is 15 residues long. The CDR3 loop is CASSLDRVDKNIQYF. In nucleotides, the CDR3 is TGCGCCAGCAGCTTGGACAGGGTTGACAAAAACATTCAGTACTTC.

The chain links TRBV20-1 to TRBJ2-1; TRBD2 aligns across 8 bases. The germline CDR1 and CDR2 sequences are DFQATT and SNEGSKA (reference sequence). The CDR3 has 15 amino acids. V lost 1 base and J lost 1; bases outside the gene matches: 3. DNA for the CDR3: TGCAGTGCTAGAGGAACTAGCGGTTCCTACAATGAGCAGTTCTTC. Its translation: CSARGTSGSYNEQFF.

The V call is TRBV12-3 or TRBV12-4, the J call TRBJ2-3; D unresolved. There are 12 residues in the CDR3. V dropped 3 bases and J dropped 4 bases, with 5 bases sitting between them. Written as DNA, the CDR3 is TGTGCCAGCAGTTTCTTGCCAGATACGCAGTATTTT. Its protein is CASSFLPDTQYF.

The V call is TRBV7-9, the J call TRBJ1-1; 8 bases align to TRBD1. The germline gives CDR1 SEHNR, CDR2 FQNEAQ (reference sequence). V lost 3 bases, J lost 5 bases, and 8 bases stayed unmatched. This CDR3 spans 15 amino acids. CDR3 sequence reads: CASSFTGTGGTEAFF. The CDR3, as DNA: TGTGCCAGCAGCTTCACCGGGACAGGAGGGACTGAAGCTTTCTTT.

The rearrangement links TRBV30 to TRBJ1-2; D is ambiguous. Between the trimmed V and J ends, which lost 0 bases and 8 bases, there was a span of 13 bases. CDR1 GTSNPN and CDR2 SVGIG come from the germline V gene (reference sequence). The CDR3 runs to 13 residues. The CDR3 sequence: CAWSVVAPEGYTF. CDR3 in DNA: TGTGCCTGGAGTGTAGTCGCCCCTGAAGGCTACACCTTC.

The chain uses TRBV7-3 and TRBJ2-3, with a possible D match to TRBD2 (5 bases). The CDR3 totals 14 residues. Deletions cut 5 bases from V and 6 bases from J, with 15 bases between. Germline lookup yields CDR1 SGHTA and CDR2 FQGTGA. The CDR3 protein is CASSPNGERDTQYF. In DNA, the CDR3 is TGTGCCAGCAGCCCAAACGGGGAAAGGGATACGCAGTATTTT.

The rearrangement uses TRBV28 and TRBJ1-5; tentatively, D is TRBD1 (5 bases). Trimming stripped 5 bases from V and 1 base from J, with 12 bases between. Germline V gene data show CDR1 as MDHEN and CDR2 as SYDVKM. The CDR3 contains 15 residues. CDR3 DNA: TGTGCCAGCAGTAAATTCCGGGACAGCAATCAGCCCCAGCATTTT. Amino acids: CASSKFRDSNQPQHF.

CDR3 nucleotide sequence: TGTGCCACCAGCAGAGATCAGGCAGGCTCCAAAAACATTCAGTACTTC. This encodes CATSRDQAGSKNIQYF. This chain connects TRBV15 to TRBJ2-4; D uncertain. The CDR3 is 16 residues long. Trimming took off 0 bases at V and 2 bases at J, with 11 bases between the two ends. The germline V gene encodes CDR1 LNHNV and CDR2 YYDKDF (reference sequence). Looking up the rest from reference TRBV15 and TRBJ2-4 gives the full variable domain: DAMVIQNPRYQVTQFGKPVTLSCSQTLNHNVMYWYQQKSSQAPKLLFHYYDKDFNNEADTPDNFQSRRPNTSFCFLDIRSPGLGDTAMYLCATSRDQAGSKNIQYFGAGTRLSVL.

V and J are TRBV6-2 or TRBV6-3 and TRBJ2-7; 10 nucleotides agree with TRBD1. V shed 0 bases and J 3 bases; nucleotides not matched to a gene: 5. This CDR3 has 16 residues. CDR1 and CDR2 from the germline V gene are MNHEY and SVGEGT. CDR3 in DNA: TGTGCCAGCAGTTACTCCCCCGGGACAGGGGTCTACGAGCAGTACTTC. It is translated as CASSYSPGTGVYEQYF.

This rearrangement joins TRBV7-6 to TRBJ2-7; D is unresolved. The V gene lost 4 bases and the J gene lost 6 bases, with 10 bases spanning the gap. CDR1 is SGHVS, CDR2 FNYEAQ, per germline. The CDR3 covers 12 residues. In nucleotides, the CDR3 is TGTGCCAGCAGCTCAGTCAAAAGCGAGCAGTACTTC. This codes for CASSSVKSEQYF.

This sequence joins TRBV14 and TRBJ1-2; 8 bases are shared with TRBD1. CDR3 length equals 15 residues. V lost 2 bases and J lost 6; bases outside the gene matches: 8. The germline gives CDR1 SGHDN, CDR2 FVKESK. CDR3 in amino acids: CASSQLDRVMDGYTF. The CDR3 nucleotides are TGTGCCAGCAGCCAATTGGACAGGGTAATGGATGGCTACACCTTC. The whole variable domain, remainder taken from reference TRBV14 and TRBJ1-2, is EAGVTQFPSHSVIEKGQTVTLRCDPISGHDNLYWYRRVMGKEIKFLLHFVKESKQDESGMPNNRFLAERTGGTYSTLKVQPAELEDSGVYFCASSQLDRVMDGYTFGSGTRLTVV.

The CDR3 DNA reads TGTGCCAGCAGTTACTCGATCGGCAGACAAGAGACCCAGTACTTC. Protein product: CASSYSIGRQETQYF. The chain joins TRBV6-6 to TRBJ2-5; D unresolved. The V gene lost 0 bases and the J gene lost 2 bases, with 10 bases spanning the gap. The CDR3 is 15 amino acids. Per germline, CDR1 MNHNY and CDR2 SVGAGI (reference sequence).

This clonotype was seen only once. The genes are TRBV28 and TRBJ2-5, with D perhaps TRBD1 (6 bases). The V end lost 5 bases, the J end lost 5 bases, and 18 bases lay between the germline ends. The CDR3 spans 15 residues. Germline CDR1 MDHEN, CDR2 SYDVKM. The CDR3 region is CASSLSRTALETQYF. The CDR3, as DNA: TGTGCCAGCAGTCTATCGCGGACAGCCCTGGAGACCCAGTACTTC.